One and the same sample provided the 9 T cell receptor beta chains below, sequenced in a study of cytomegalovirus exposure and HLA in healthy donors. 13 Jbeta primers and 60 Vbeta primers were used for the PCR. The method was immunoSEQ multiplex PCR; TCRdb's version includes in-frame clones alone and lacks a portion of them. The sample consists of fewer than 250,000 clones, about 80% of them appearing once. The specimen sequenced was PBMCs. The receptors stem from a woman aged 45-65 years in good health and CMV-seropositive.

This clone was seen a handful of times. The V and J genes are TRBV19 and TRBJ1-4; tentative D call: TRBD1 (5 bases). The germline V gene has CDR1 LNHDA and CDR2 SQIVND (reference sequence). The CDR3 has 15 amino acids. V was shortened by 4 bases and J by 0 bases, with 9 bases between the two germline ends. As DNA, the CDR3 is TGTGCCAGTAGTAGGCTGACAGCAACTAATGAAAAACTGTTTTTT. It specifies CASSRLTATNEKLFF.

CDR3 nucleotide sequence: TGTGCCAGCAGCCGACACGGGGGACAGGGGGTCCATCAGCCCCAGCATTTT. Amino acid sequence: CASSRHGGQGVHQPQHF. The V and J genes are TRBV5-8 and TRBJ1-5; 11 bases agree with TRBD1. There are 17 residues in the CDR3. CDR1 SGHTS and CDR2 YDEGEE come from the germline V gene. The J segment lost 5 bases and the V segment lost 4 bases, leaving 11 bases of the junction unmatched.

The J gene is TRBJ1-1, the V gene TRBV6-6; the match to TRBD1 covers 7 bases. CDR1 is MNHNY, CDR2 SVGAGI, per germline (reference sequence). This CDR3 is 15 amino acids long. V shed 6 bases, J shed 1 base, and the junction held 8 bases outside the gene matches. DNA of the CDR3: TGTGCCAGCAGCTTGACAGGGTTCCGGAACACTGAAGCTTTCTTT. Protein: CASSLTGFRNTEAFF.

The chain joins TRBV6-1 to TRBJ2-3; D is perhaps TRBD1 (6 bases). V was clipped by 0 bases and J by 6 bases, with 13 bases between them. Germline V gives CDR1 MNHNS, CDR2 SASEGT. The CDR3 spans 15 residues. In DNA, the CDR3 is TGTGCCAGCAGTGAAGCGCTGACAGGCGTGGATACGCAGTATTTT. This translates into CASSEALTGVDTQYF.

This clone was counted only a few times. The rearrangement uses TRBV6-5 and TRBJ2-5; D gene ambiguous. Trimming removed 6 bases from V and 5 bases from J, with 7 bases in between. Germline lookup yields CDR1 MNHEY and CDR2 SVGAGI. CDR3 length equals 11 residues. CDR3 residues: CASRALETQYF. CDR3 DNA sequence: TGTGCCAGCAGGGCTTTGGAGACCCAGTACTTC.

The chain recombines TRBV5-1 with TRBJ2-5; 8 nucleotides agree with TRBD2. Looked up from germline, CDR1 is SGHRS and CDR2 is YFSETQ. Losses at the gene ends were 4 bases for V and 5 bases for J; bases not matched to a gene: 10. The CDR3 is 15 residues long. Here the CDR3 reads CASSTLFGGVETQYF. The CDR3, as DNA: TGCGCCAGCAGCACCCTTTTCGGGGGGGTGGAGACCCAGTACTTC.

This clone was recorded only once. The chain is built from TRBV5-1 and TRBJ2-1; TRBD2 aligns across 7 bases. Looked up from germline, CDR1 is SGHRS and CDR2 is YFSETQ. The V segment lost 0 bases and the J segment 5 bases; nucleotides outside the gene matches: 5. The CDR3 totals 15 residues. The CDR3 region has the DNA TGCGCCAGCAGCTTGGATTCTAGCGGTAACAATGAGCAGTTCTTC. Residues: CASSLDSSGNNEQFF.

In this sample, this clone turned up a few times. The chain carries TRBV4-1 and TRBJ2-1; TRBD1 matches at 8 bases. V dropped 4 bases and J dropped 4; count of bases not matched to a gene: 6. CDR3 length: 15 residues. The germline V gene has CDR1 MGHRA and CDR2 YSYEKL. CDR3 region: CASSPRTGRYNEQFF. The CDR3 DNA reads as TGCGCCAGCAGCCCTCGGACAGGGAGATACAATGAGCAGTTCTTC.

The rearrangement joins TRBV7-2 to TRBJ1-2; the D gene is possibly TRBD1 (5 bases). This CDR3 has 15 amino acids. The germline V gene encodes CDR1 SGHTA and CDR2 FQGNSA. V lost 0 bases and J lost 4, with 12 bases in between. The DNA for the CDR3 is TGTGCCAGCAGCTTAGCCCTGACAGAACCCTATGGCTACACCTTC. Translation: CASSLALTEPYGYTF.